This T cell receptor beta chain is drawn from a study of blood T cell repertoires in COVID-19. Study-wide background: Samples taken during acute and convalescent COVID-19 were collected in the United States, Italy and Spain. T cells, B-cell-depleted T cells, or PBMCs provided the cDNA or gDNA that served as material.

Methods used by the authors: Amplified reference gene primers provided the basis for estimating nucleated cell counts. The data were produced by immunoSEQ multiplex PCR, yet TCRdb's version contains in-frame clones alone and is incomplete. V, J and clone size are taken as reported in that table, and D and trimming were inferred from the DNA itself. The sample includes some 180,000 clones, around nine tenths of them seen just once. This CDR3 comprises 11 residues. The V end lost 1 base, the J end lost 10 bases, and 8 bases lay between the germline ends. CDR1 and CDR2 (germline): SGHAT, FQNNGV. Specimen: peripheral blood. The chain recombines TRBV11-2 with TRBJ2-7; D unclear. The sequence was collected from a man between 45 and 60 years old with acute or convalescent COVID-19. The chain's CDR3 is CASSLVTHQYF. The CDR3 DNA reads TGTGCCAGCAGCTTAGTGACACATCAGTACTTC.